This T cell receptor (beta chain) was captured in a study of response to subunit inactivated influenza vaccine. TCRdb re-called the RT-PCR reads through MiXCR, storing one row per CDR3 protein. The data show hundreds of thousands of distinct CDR3 sequences, 10% to 11% seen once. Germline CDR1 MNHEY, CDR2 SVGAGI. V shed 7 bases, J shed 6 bases, and the junction held 4 bases outside the gene matches. The CDR3 covers 12 residues. The table lists this clonotype with a few counts. This sequence originates from a man in his fifties who received an inactivated influenza vaccine. The chain has TRBV6-5 and TRBJ1-2; 8 bases are shared with TRBD1. The material sequenced was PBMCs from blood, taken roughly 48 days after vaccination. CDR3 in amino acids: CASKRQGNGYTF. Here the CDR3 DNA reads TGTGCCAGCAAACGACAGGGGAATGGCTACACCTTC.